The 19 T cell receptor beta chains in this list originate from one sample, sequenced in a study of T-cell reconstitution after alpha-beta-depleted transplantation in children. Construction of the TCRbeta library involved unique molecular identifiers. MiXCR, applied by TCRdb to the PCR reads, yields one record per CDR3 protein. The top ten clones hold less than 7% of a sample with 200,000 or so distinct CDR3 sequences, approximately 7% of them seen once. This specimen consisted of PBMCs, obtained before TCRalphabeta/CD19-depleted stem cell transplant. Source of these receptors: a boy aged 2 to 10 with acute lymphoblastic leukemia, due to receive a stem cell transplant.

V is TRBV12-3 or TRBV12-4 and J is TRBJ1-3; no clear D gene. Trimming shortened V by 10 bases and J by 7 bases, and 17 bases separated the two germline ends. CDR3 length: 13 amino acids. CDR3: CAIRLEAWNTIYF. The DNA of the CDR3 is TGTGCCATCCGACTGGAAGCTTGGAACACCATATATTTT.

In its sample, this clonotype was seen many times. The rearrangement joins TRBV12-3 or TRBV12-4 to TRBJ1-5; the D is unclear. This CDR3 has 13 residues. Trimming took off 6 bases at V and 5 bases at J, with 11 bases between the two ends. CDR3 sequence: CASSLTPDQPQHF. The CDR3 coding sequence is TGTGCCAGCAGCTTAACCCCAGATCAGCCCCAGCATTTT.

This clonotype turned up a few times. The gene calls are TRBV20-1 and TRBJ2-1; D might be TRBD2 (7 bases). Trimming stripped 5 bases from V and 0 bases from J, with 17 bases between. Germline CDR1 DFQATT, CDR2 SNEGSKA (reference sequence). This CDR3 contains 16 residues. The CDR3 DNA is TGCAGTGCTCCTAGGGGGGGGACTACCTCCTACAATGAGCAGTTCTTC. Protein sequence: CSAPRGGTTSYNEQFF.

This clonotype has ten or more counts. J is TRBJ2-2 and V is TRBV4-3; 10 bases line up with TRBD2. The CDR3 runs to 18 residues. The V gene's germline CDR1 is LGHNA and CDR2 YSLEER. V gave up 0 bases and J gave up 1 base; unmatched junction bases: 5. CDR3 DNA sequence: TGCGCCAGCAGCCAAGATCTGTTAGCGGGGGGGAACACCGGGGAGCTGTTTTTT. Its protein is CASSQDLLAGGNTGELFF.

This clonotype occurred a few times. V usage is TRBV11-2 and J usage is TRBJ2-3, with 12 bases matching TRBD2. With 0 bases clipped from V and 3 bases from J, the junction kept 7 bases outside the gene matches. Germline CDR1 SGHAT, CDR2 FQNNGV. This CDR3 contains 18 residues. In DNA, the CDR3 is TGTGCCAGCAGCTTAGAGGCTAGCGGGGGGGCCTCAACAGATACGCAGTATTTT. Translating it yields CASSLEASGGASTDTQYF.

Details on this clonotype: Possible read error: a much larger clone is one base away. In this CDR3 the conserved last residue, phenylalanine or tryptophan, is missing, so a read error is likely. The chain employs TRBV4-2 and TRBJ2-1; D is unclear. The length of the CDR3 is 11 residues. The V gene's germline CDR1 is LGHNA and CDR2 YNFKEQ. V shed 10 bases and J shed 3 bases, with 7 bases lying between them. CDR3 protein: CAIYRYNEQFL. CDR3 nucleotide sequence: TGTGCCATCTACCGCTACAATGAGCAGTTCTTA.

This clonotype was seen ten or more times. The V gene is TRBV9, the J gene TRBJ2-3; TRBD2 matches at 10 bases. Germline V gene data show CDR1 as SGDLS and CDR2 as YYNGEE. The V gene end was trimmed by 4 bases and the J gene end by 6 bases; junction bases not matched to a gene: 11. This CDR3 contains 16 residues. CDR3 region: CASSPGVGLALDTQYF. CDR3 coding DNA: TGTGCCAGCAGCCCCGGTGTGGGACTAGCGTTGGATACGCAGTATTTT.

The sample holds a few counts of this clonotype. V usage is TRBV20-1 and J usage is TRBJ2-7; 8 bases match TRBD2. Germline loops: CDR1 DFQATT, CDR2 SNEGSKA (reference sequence). The J segment lost 6 bases and the V segment lost 0 bases, leaving 19 bases of the junction unmatched. This CDR3 has 18 amino acids. The CDR3 is CSARDRGGDVTGRGEQYF. The CDR3 nucleotides read TGCAGTGCTAGAGATCGGGGGGGGGACGTCACAGGGCGGGGCGAGCAGTACTTC.

The chain uses TRBV13 and TRBJ1-1; D uncertain. V was trimmed by 5 bases and J by 7 bases, leaving 11 bases between them. The germline V gene has CDR1 PRHDT and CDR2 FYEKMQ (reference sequence). CDR3 length: 12 residues. CDR3 loop: CASSPTPVEAFF. DNA for the CDR3: TGTGCCAGCAGCCCCACGCCGGTTGAAGCTTTCTTT. The full variable domain, with the rest looked up from reference TRBV13 and TRBJ1-1, is AAGVIQSPRHLIKEKRETATLKCYPIPRHDTVYWYQQGPGQDPQFLISFYEKMQSDKGSIPDRFSAQQFSDYHSELNMSSLELGDSALYFCASSPTPVEAFFGQGTRLTVV.

There are a few counts of this clonotype. The chain combines TRBV7-2 with TRBJ2-1; a weak D match, TRBD2 (6 bases). V was pared by 2 bases and J by 0 bases, with 11 bases between. The CDR3 extends over 16 amino acids. The germline V gene has CDR1 SGHTA and CDR2 FQGNSA. CDR3 loop: CASSLFGGNSYNEQFF. As DNA, the CDR3 is TGTGCCAGCAGCTTATTTGGGGGGAACTCCTACAATGAGCAGTTCTTC.

This clonotype was picked up many times. The gene calls are TRBV28 and TRBJ2-2; D may be TRBD1 (5 bases). CDR3 length equals 15 residues. The germline V gene encodes CDR1 MDHEN and CDR2 SYDVKM. Trimming stripped 2 bases from V and 2 bases from J, with 9 bases between. Here the CDR3 DNA reads TGTGCCAGCAGTTTACCTCAGGGTAACACCGGGGAGCTGTTTTTT. Amino acids: CASSLPQGNTGELFF.

The chain recombines TRBV29-1 with TRBJ2-1, with D perhaps TRBD1 or TRBD2 (5 bases each). V lost 3 bases and J lost 6, with 18 bases in between. Germline CDR1 is SQVTM and CDR2 is ANQGSEA. CDR3 length: 15 amino acids. CDR3 sequence reads: CSVDPPGARGNEQFF. CDR3 nucleotide sequence: TGCAGCGTTGACCCCCCTGGAGCGAGGGGCAATGAGCAGTTCTTC.

A note on this clonotype: The junction departs from germline at one end; a sequencing error may be responsible. The chain has TRBV7-2 and TRBJ1-6; D is unclear. This CDR3 has 14 amino acids. Germline assignment: CDR1 SGHTA and CDR2 FQGNSA. The CDR3 region has the DNA TGTCCCAGCGTAGGGCCAGGAGAAGGGTCACCCCTCCACTTT. Translation gives CPSVGPGEGSPLHF. The whole variable domain, filled in from reference TRBV7-2 and TRBJ1-6, reads GAGVSQSPSNKVTEKGKDVELRCDPISGHTALYWYRQSLGQGLEFLIYFQGNSAPDKSGLPSDRFSAERTGGSVSTLTIQRTQQEDSAVYLCPSVGPGEGSPLHFGNGTRLTVT.

This clonotype was seen ten or more times. The chain couples TRBV5-1 to TRBJ2-5; 9 bases match TRBD1. Per the germline V gene, CDR1 is SGHRS and CDR2 is YFSETQ. This CDR3 contains 16 residues. Unmatched junction bases numbered 7, after V lost 0 bases and J lost 4 bases. The CDR3 DNA reads TGCGCCAGCAGCTTGGTCGGGACAGGGCTTGGAGAGACCCAGTACTTC. Translation: CASSLVGTGLGETQYF.

In its sample, this clonotype was seen many times. The J gene is TRBJ2-1, the V gene TRBV20-1, with unresolved D. Germline CDR1 reads DFQATT; CDR2 reads SNEGSKA (reference sequence). V was trimmed by 5 bases and J by 0 bases, leaving 11 bases between them. This CDR3 has 14 amino acids. The CDR3: CSALDGGSYNEQFF. The CDR3 DNA sequence: TGCAGTGCTCTAGACGGCGGCTCCTACAATGAGCAGTTCTTC.

This clonotype occurred a few times. This rearrangement joins TRBV5-1 to TRBJ2-1; 15 bases map to TRBD2. V shed 5 bases, J shed 0 bases, and the junction held 6 bases outside the gene matches. Germline-derived CDR1 and CDR2 are SGHRS and YFSETQ. This CDR3 is 18 amino acids long. The CDR3 nucleotides are TGCGCCAGCAGTCCCGGGACTAGCGGGGGGAGCTCCTACAATGAGCAGTTCTTC. It encodes CASSPGTSGGSSYNEQFF.

This clonotype was picked up many times. The chain uses TRBV29-1 and TRBJ2-7; the D gene is possibly TRBD2 (6 bases). CDR3 size: 13 residues. Trimming pared 6 bases from V and 0 bases from J, leaving 12 bases between. Germline CDR1 SQVTM, CDR2 ANQGSEA. CDR3 DNA sequence: TGCAGCGTCGGCGGGGTTAGCTCCTACGAGCAGTACTTC. It codes for CSVGGVSSYEQYF.

This clonotype was seen repeatedly, ten times or more. This chain joins TRBV5-1 and TRBJ1-3, with D perhaps TRBD1 (6 bases). CDR1 is SGHRS and CDR2 is YFSETQ in the germline V gene. V was cut by 6 bases and J by 1 base, with 23 bases left in between. The CDR3 is 18 amino acids. CDR3 DNA: TGCGCCAGCACCATCTCTCCACAGGGCTTCGGGTCTGGAAACACCATATATTTT. Its translation: CASTISPQGFGSGNTIYF.

There are a few counts of this clonotype. The rearrangement uses TRBV4-3 and TRBJ2-1; 10 positions match TRBD2. J lost 3 bases, V lost 1 base, and 6 bases had no gene match. The CDR3 is 17 amino acids. The germline V gene encodes CDR1 LGHNA and CDR2 YSLEER. CDR3 sequence reads: CASSQGPGTSVYNEQFF. Here the CDR3 DNA reads TGCGCCAGCAGCCAAGGTCCCGGGACTAGCGTCTACAATGAGCAGTTCTTC.